These T cell receptor beta chains were read from a single sample in a study of T cells in Graves' hyperthyroidism and ophthalmopathy. TCRdb processed the multiplex PCR reads anew with MiXCR; each CDR3 protein has one entry. This sample carries some 350,000 distinct CDR3 sequences, 15% to 19% of them seen once, and the ten largest clones take about 30%. The sample consisted of blood. Receptors originate from a woman younger than 30 with Graves' hyperthyroidism that later progressed to Graves' ophthalmopathy. CDR3s include the opening cysteine and the closing phenylalanine or tryptophan. The D gene is left open where the match is weak. Clone sizes are given selectively: once, few, many, or a class where the clone is expanded.

TGCAGTGCTGGATACGGGACACTCCAAGAGACCCAGTACTTC	CSAGYGTLQETQYF	TRBV20-1	TRBJ2-5	-	-
TGTGCCAGCAGCGGGGACAGGGCTGAAACTGAAGCTTTCTTT	CASSGDRAETEAFF	TRBV2	TRBJ1-1	-	TRBD1
TGTGCCAGCAGCCAACGGGAGAGGAATGGCTACACCTTC	CASSQRERNGYTF	TRBV14	TRBJ1-2	many	-
TGTGCCAGCAGCTTAGATCTTGCGGATTTCTCTGGAAACACCATATATTTT	CASSLDLADFSGNTIYF	TRBV11-2	TRBJ1-3	-	-
TGCAGTGCAGCGGGGGACAGGGCCCCCTACGAGCAGTACTTC	CSAAGDRAPYEQYF	TRBV20-1	TRBJ2-7	few	-
TGTGCCAGCAGCGTTAGCGGGAGCACAGATACGCAGTATTTT	CASSVSGSTDTQYF	TRBV9	TRBJ2-3	many	TRBD2
TGTGCCACCAGCAGCGAAGCAGGGTTAAACACCGGGGAGCTGTTTTTT	CATSSEAGLNTGELFF	TRBV15	TRBJ2-2	once	-
TGTGCCAGCAGTGACGGGACAGAGACCTATCAGCCCCAGCATTTT	CASSDGTETYQPQHF	TRBV6-1	TRBJ1-5	few	TRBD1
TGTGCCAGCAGTTACAATCCAGGGTCCCCCTACGAGCAGTACTTC	CASSYNPGSPYEQYF	TRBV6-5	TRBJ2-7	many	-
TGTGCCAGCAGGGGACGCTGGCCACCCCTCCACTTT	CASRGRWPPLHF	TRBV27	TRBJ1-6	-	-
TGTGCCAGCAGTTTAAATGACAATGAGCAGTTCTTC	CASSLNDNEQFF	TRBV27	TRBJ2-1	-	-
TGTGCCAGCAGTCCCACAGGGTGGCAGGGCAATCAGCCCCAGCATTTT	CASSPTGWQGNQPQHF	TRBV2	TRBJ1-5	many	-
TGCAGCGTTGGGACAGGGGTTCGCGGGCAGTACTTC	CSVGTGVRGQYF	TRBV29-1	TRBJ2-7	few	TRBD1
TGTGCCAGCAGTCCTGGACAGGCCGGGGAGCTGTTTTTT	CASSPGQAGELFF	TRBV27	TRBJ2-2	many	TRBD1
TGTGCCAGCAGCCCCGGAGGGACAGCGCAGTATTTT	CASSPGGTAQYF	TRBV7-2	TRBJ2-3	many	-
TGTGCCAGCAGTTTATGGGGGGAGATGTTGGAGCCCCTCCACTTT	CASSLWGEMLEPLHF	TRBV28	TRBJ1-6	many	-